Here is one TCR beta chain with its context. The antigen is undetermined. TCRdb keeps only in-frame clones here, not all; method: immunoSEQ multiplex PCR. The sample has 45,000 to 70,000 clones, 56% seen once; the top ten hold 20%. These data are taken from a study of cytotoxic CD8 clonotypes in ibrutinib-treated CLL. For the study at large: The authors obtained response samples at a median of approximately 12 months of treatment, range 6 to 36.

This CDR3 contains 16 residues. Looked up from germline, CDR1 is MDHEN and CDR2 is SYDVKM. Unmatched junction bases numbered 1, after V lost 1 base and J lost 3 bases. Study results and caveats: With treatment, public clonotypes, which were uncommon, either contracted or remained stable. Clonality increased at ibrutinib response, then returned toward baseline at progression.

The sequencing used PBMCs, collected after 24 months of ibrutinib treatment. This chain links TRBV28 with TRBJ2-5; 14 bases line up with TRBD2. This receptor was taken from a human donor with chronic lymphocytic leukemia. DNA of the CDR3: TGTGCCAGCAGTTTATCGGGACTAGCGGGAGAAGAGACCCAGTACTTC. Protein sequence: CASSLSGLAGEETQYF.